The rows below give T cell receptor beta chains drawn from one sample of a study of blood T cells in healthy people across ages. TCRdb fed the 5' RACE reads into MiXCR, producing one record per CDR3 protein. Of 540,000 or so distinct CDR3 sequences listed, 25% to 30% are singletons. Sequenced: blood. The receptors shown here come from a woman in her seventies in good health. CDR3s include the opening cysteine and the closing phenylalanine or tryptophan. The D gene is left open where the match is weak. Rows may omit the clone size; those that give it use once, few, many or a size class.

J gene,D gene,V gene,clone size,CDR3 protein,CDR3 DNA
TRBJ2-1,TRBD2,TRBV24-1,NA,CATSDRSGGHYNEQFF,TGTGCCACCAGTGACCGTAGCGGGGGCCACTACAATGAGCAGTTCTTC
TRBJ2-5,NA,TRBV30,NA,CAWSTVMETQYF,TGTGCCTGGAGTACGGTAATGGAGACCCAGTACTTC
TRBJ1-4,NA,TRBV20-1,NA,CSARGGPSGEKLFF,TGCAGTGCTAGAGGCGGGCCGTCGGGTGAAAAACTGTTTTTT
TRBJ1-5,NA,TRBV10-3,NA,CAIMAGDGQPQHF,TGTGCCATCATGGCAGGGGATGGTCAGCCCCAGCATTTT
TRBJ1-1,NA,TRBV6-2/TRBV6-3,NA,CASSFSAGTEAFF,TGTGCCAGCAGTTTTTCAGCGGGGACTGAAGCTTTCTTT
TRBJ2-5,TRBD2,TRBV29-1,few,CSVERAGGTGTQYF,TGCAGCGTTGAAAGGGCGGGGGGCACGGGGACCCAGTACTTC
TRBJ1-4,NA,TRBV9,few,CAGQGLVWKLFF,TGTGCCGGCCAGGGGCTCGTGTGGAAACTGTTTTTT
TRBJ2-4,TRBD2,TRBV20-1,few,CSALAGLAKNIQYF,TGCAGTGCGTTAGCGGGGCTAGCCAAAAACATTCAGTACTTC
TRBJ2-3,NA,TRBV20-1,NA,CSARDTGGADTQYF,TGCAGTGCTAGAGATACAGGCGGCGCAGATACGCAGTATTTT
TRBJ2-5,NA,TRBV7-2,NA,CASTYLPGRAAGQGTQYF,TGTGCCAGCACCTACCTTCCGGGAAGGGCAGCCGGGCAAGGGACCCAGTACTTC
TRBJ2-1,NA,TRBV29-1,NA,CSVVDLENEQFF,TGCAGCGTTGTGGATCTGGAGAATGAGCAGTTCTTC
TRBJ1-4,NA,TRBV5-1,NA,CASSLIPDPEKLFF,TGCGCCAGCAGCTTGATACCCGATCCTGAAAAACTGTTTTTT
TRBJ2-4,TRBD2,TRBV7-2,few,CASSLGLAGTLAKNIQYF,TGTGCCAGCAGCCTGGGACTAGCGGGGACACTAGCCAAAAACATTCAGTACTTC
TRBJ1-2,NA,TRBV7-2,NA,CASSLSNRDSGYTF,TGTGCCAGCAGCCTTTCGAACAGGGATTCTGGCTACACCTTC
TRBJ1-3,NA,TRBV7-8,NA,CASSRLEGDGNTIYF,TGTGCCAGCAGCCGCCTCGAGGGGGACGGAAACACCATATATTTT
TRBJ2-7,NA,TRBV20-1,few,CSALGSGQFYEQYF,TGCAGTGCTCTGGGTTCCGGACAGTTCTACGAGCAGTACTTC
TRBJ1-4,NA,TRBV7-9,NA,CASSFLEPLIEKLFF,TGTGCCAGCAGCTTTCTAGAGCCACTCATTGAAAAACTGTTTTTT
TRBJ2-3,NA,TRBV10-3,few,CASREGDTQYF,TGTGCCAGCCGCGAAGGAGATACGCAGTATTTT
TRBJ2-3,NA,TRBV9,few,CASSVGVGSTDTQYF,TGTGCCAGCAGCGTAGGGGTCGGATCCACAGATACGCAGTATTTT
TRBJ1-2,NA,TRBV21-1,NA,CASSKDLGGGLPATPSANYGYTF,TGTGCCAGCAGCAAAGATTTAGGGGGCGGGTTGCCGGCGACCCCGTCAGCTAACTATGGCTACACCTTC
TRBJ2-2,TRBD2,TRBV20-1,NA,CSAREGLAGSGELFF,TGCAGTGCTAGAGAAGGACTAGCGGGTTCCGGGGAGCTGTTTTTT
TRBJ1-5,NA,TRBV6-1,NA,CACSLGQGEQPQHF,TGTGCCTGCTCACTGGGGCAGGGTGAACAGCCCCAGCATTTT
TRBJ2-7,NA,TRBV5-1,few,CASSRENSYEQYF,TGCGCCAGCTCAAGGGAAAACTCCTACGAGCAGTACTTC
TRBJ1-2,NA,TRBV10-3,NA,CAISESGGSYGYTF,TGTGCCATCAGTGAGTCGGGAGGGTCCTATGGCTACACCTTC
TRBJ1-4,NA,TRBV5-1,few,CASGKGAGEKLFF,TGCGCCAGCGGAAAGGGTGCGGGAGAAAAACTGTTTTTT
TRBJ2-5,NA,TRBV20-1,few,CSARTRKETQYF,TGCAGTGCTAGGACTAGGAAAGAGACCCAGTACTTC
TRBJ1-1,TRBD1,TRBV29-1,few,CSVRPGQALEAFF,TGCAGCGTTCGTCCGGGACAGGCCCTTGAAGCTTTCTTT
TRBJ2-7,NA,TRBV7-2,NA,CASSLLGVSYEQYF,TGTGCCAGCAGCCTCCTGGGCGTCTCCTACGAGCAGTACTTC
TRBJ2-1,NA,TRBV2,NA,CASKGLAHNEQFF,TGTGCCAGCAAAGGGCTAGCGCACAATGAGCAGTTCTTC
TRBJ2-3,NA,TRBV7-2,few,CASSPMEGADTQYF,TGTGCCAGCAGCCCCATGGAGGGGGCAGATACGCAGTATTTT
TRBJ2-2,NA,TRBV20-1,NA,CSARESEGTGELFF,TGCAGTGCTAGAGAGTCAGAAGGCACCGGGGAGCTGTTTTTT
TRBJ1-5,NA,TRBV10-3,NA,CAISPGLNQPQHF,TGTGCCATCAGCCCGGGTCTCAATCAGCCCCAGCATTTT
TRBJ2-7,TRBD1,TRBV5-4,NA,CASSLGGTGVGDEQYF,TGTGCCAGCAGCTTGGGTGGGACAGGGGTCGGGGACGAGCAGTACTTC
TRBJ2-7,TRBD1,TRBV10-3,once,CAISETGGNRYEQYF,TGTGCCATCAGTGAAACAGGGGGCAACCGATACGAGCAGTACTTC
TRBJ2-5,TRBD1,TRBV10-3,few,CAILGQGGETQYF,TGTGCCATCCTAGGACAGGGTGGAGAGACCCAGTACTTC
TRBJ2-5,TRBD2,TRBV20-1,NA,CSARERGGDETQYF,TGCAGTGCTAGAGAGCGGGGGGGTGATGAGACCCAGTACTTC
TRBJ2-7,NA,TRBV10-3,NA,CAISRNGAEQYF,TGTGCCATCAGCAGGAACGGGGCCGAGCAGTACTTC
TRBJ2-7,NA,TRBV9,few,CASSVEGDPAYEQYF,TGTGCCAGCAGCGTAGAAGGGGATCCAGCCTACGAGCAGTACTTC
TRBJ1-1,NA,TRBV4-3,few,CASSQELRLNTEAFF,TGCGCCAGCAGCCAAGAGCTCAGGTTGAACACTGAAGCTTTCTTT
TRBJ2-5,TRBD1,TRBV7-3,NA,CASSMGDRVKTQYF,TGTGCCAGCAGCATGGGGGACAGGGTAAAGACCCAGTACTTC
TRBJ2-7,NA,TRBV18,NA,CASSPIGLTYEQYF,TGTGCCAGCTCACCAATCGGACTTACCTACGAGCAGTACTTC
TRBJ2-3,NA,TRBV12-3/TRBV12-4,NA,CASSLGGGGGDTQYF,TGTGCCAGCAGTTTAGGAGGGGGAGGAGGAGATACGCAGTATTTT
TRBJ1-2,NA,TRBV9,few,CASSVGWGPNYGYTF,TGTGCCAGCAGCGTTGGATGGGGGCCCAACTATGGTTACACCTTC
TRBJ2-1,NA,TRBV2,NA,CASSDRLYEQFF,TGTGCCAGCAGTGATCGACTGTATGAGCAGTTCTTC
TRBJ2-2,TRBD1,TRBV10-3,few,CAIRGQGNTGELFF,TGTGCCATCAGGGGACAGGGGAACACCGGGGAGCTGTTTTTT
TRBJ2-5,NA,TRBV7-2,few,CASSDKRGHGTQYF,TGTGCCAGCAGCGATAAACGAGGGCATGGGACCCAGTACTTC
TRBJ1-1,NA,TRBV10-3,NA,CAIIRGYGAEAFF,TGTGCCATCATTAGGGGGTACGGGGCTGAAGCTTTCTTT
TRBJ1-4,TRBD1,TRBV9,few,CASSVADRGIGEKLFF,TGTGCCAGCAGCGTAGCGGACAGGGGAATCGGGGAAAAACTGTTTTTT
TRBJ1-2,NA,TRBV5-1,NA,CASSLPGEAYGYTF,TGCGCCAGCAGCTTACCAGGGGAGGCATATGGCTACACCTTC
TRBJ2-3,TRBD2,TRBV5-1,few,CASRGPGLATDTQYF,TGCGCCAGCAGGGGACCGGGACTAGCAACAGATACGCAGTATTTT
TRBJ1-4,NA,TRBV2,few,CASILPGKGEKLFF,TGTGCCAGCATTCTGCCCGGCAAGGGAGAAAAACTGTTTTTT
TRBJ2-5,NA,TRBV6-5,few,CASSYRQYQETQYF,TGTGCCAGCAGTTACAGGCAGTACCAAGAGACCCAGTACTTC
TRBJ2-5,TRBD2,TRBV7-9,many,CASSWRTSGKETQYF,TGTGCCAGCAGCTGGCGGACTAGCGGAAAAGAGACCCAGTACTTC